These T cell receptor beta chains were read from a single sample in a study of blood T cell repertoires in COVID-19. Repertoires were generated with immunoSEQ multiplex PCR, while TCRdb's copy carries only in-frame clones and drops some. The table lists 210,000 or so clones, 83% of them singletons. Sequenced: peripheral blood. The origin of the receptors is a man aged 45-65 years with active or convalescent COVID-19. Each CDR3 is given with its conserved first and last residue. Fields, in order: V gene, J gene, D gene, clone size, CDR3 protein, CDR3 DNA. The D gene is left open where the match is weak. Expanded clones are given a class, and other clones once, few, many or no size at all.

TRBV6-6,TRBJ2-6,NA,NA,CASRQLGESGANVLTF,TGTGCCAGCAGACAACTCGGGGAATCTGGGGCCAACGTCCTGACTTTC
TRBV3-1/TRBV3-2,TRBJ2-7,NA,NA,CASSQVAYEQYF,TGTGCCAGCAGCCAAGTCGCCTACGAGCAGTACTTC
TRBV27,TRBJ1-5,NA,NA,CASSSDLKGQPQHF,TGTGCCAGCAGTTCTGACTTAAAGGGGCAGCCCCAGCATTTT
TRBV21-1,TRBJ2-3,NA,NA,CASSNTSANTDTQYF,TGTGCCAGCAGCAATACTAGCGCGAACACAGATACGCAGTATTTT
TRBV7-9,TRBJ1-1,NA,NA,CASSLIQGPPAGVEAFF,TGTGCCAGCAGCTTAATTCAGGGGCCGCCCGCCGGAGTTGAAGCTTTCTTT
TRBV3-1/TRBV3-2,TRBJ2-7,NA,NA,CASSQLASYEQYF,TGTGCCAGCAGCCAATTGGCCTCCTACGAGCAGTACTTC
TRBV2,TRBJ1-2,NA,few,CASTPGSGYTF,TGTGCCAGCACTCCAGGTTCCGGCTACACCTTC
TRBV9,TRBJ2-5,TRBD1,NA,CASSVGQGRETQYF,TGTGCCAGCAGCGTGGGACAGGGGCGAGAGACCCAGTACTTC
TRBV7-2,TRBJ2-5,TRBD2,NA,CASSLSLAGGKETQYF,TGTGCCAGCAGCCTCAGTTTAGCGGGGGGGAAAGAGACCCAGTACTTC
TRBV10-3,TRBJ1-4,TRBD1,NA,CASTQGETNEKLFF,TGTGCCAGTACACAGGGGGAAACTAATGAAAAACTGTTTTTT
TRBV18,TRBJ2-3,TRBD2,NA,CASSQTSGGNTQYF,TGTGCCAGCTCACAGACTAGCGGGGGAAATACGCAGTATTTT
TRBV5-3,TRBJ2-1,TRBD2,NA,CARSLVPGGFYEQFF,TGTGCCAGAAGCTTGGTCCCGGGAGGGTTTTATGAGCAGTTCTTC
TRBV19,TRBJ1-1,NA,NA,CASSIGIPNTEAFF,TGTGCCAGTAGTATCGGGATACCGAACACTGAAGCTTTCTTT
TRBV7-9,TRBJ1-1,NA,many,CASSLDMNTEAFF,TGTGCCAGCAGCCTGGACATGAACACTGAAGCTTTCTTT
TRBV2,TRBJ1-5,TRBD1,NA,CASRTGTAGNQPQHF,TGTGCCAGCAGAACCGGGACAGCTGGCAATCAGCCCCAGCATTTT
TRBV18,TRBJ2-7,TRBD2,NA,CASSSLAGGGESYEQYF,TGTGCCAGCTCATCTCTAGCGGGGGGTGGGGAATCCTACGAGCAGTACTTC
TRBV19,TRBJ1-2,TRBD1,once,CASSTGQPVLYGYTF,TGTGCCAGTAGTACGGGACAGCCAGTCCTCTATGGCTACACCTTC
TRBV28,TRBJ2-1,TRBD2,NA,CASSSGTSVGNEQFF,TGTGCCAGCAGTTCCGGGACTAGCGTCGGAAATGAGCAGTTCTTC
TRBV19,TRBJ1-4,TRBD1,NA,CASSVRGLNEKLFF,TGTGCCAGTAGCGTAAGGGGGCTCAATGAAAAACTGTTTTTT
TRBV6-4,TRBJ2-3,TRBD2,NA,CASSPLPVAGGRHTQYF,TGTGCCAGCAGTCCCCTCCCCGTAGCGGGGGGTCGTCATACGCAGTATTTT
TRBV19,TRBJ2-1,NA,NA,CASRAAIYNEQFF,TGTGCCAGTAGGGCGGCAATCTACAATGAGCAGTTCTTC
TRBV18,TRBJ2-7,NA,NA,CASSQFLGQEQYF,TGTGCCAGCTCACAATTTTTGGGGCAAGAGCAGTACTTC
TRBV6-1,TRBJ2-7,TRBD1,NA,CASSAALGQGGLYEQYF,TGTGCCAGCAGTGCTGCCTTGGGACAGGGGGGTCTCTACGAGCAGTACTTC
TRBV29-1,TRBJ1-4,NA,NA,CSVGIRQVANEKLFF,TGCAGCGTTGGGATTAGACAGGTGGCTAATGAAAAACTGTTTTTT
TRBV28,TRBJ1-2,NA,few,CASSLGGTFNYGYTF,TGTGCCAGCAGTTTGGGGGGGACCTTTAACTATGGCTACACCTTC
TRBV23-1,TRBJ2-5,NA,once,CASSQSAGRRETQYF,TGCGCCAGCAGTCAATCGGCGGGGCGAAGGGAGACCCAGTACTTC
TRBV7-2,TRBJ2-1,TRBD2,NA,CASSGRRGGLNEQFF,TGTGCCAGCAGCGGGCGGCGGGGGGGCCTTAATGAGCAGTTCTTC
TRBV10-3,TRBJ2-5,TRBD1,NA,CAISPGQGVGTQYF,TGTGCCATCAGCCCGGGACAGGGAGTGGGGACCCAGTACTTC
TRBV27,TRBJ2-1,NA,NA,CASSLPTQREEQFF,TGTGCCAGCAGTTTGCCCACCCAGAGGGAAGAGCAGTTCTTC
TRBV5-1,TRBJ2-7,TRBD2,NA,CASSLAGGNLYEQYF,TGCGCCAGCAGCTTGGCGGGGGGTAACCTCTACGAGCAGTACTTC
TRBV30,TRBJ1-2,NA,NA,CAWFVTAGGYTF,TGTGCCTGGTTTGTTACAGCAGGCGGCTACACCTTC
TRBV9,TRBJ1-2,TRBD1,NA,CASSLQGALDYGYTF,TGTGCCAGCAGCCTACAGGGGGCGCTGGACTATGGCTACACCTTC
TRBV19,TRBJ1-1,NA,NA,CASSKGVNTEAFF,TGTGCCAGTAGTAAGGGAGTGAACACTGAAGCTTTCTTT
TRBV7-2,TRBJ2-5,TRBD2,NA,CASSPPLGLAGEETQYF,TGTGCCAGCAGCCCTCCGCTCGGCCTAGCGGGAGAAGAGACCCAGTACTTC
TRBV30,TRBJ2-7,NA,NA,CAAVGMAGFVSYEQYF,TGTGCCGCGGTAGGGATGGCGGGGTTCGTCTCCTACGAGCAGTACTTC
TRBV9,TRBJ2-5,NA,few,CASTLGGSQETQYF,TGTGCCAGCACCCTGGGAGGATCTCAAGAGACCCAGTACTTC
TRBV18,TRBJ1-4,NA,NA,CASSPLRHGGEKLFF,TGTGCCAGCTCACCATTGCGGCATGGGGGGGAAAAACTGTTTTTT
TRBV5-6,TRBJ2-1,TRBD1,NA,CASSLHRGSSYNEQFF,TGTGCCAGCAGCTTGCACAGGGGGAGCTCCTACAATGAGCAGTTCTTC
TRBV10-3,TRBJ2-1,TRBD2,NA,CATQRAGGPMEQFF,TGTGCCACCCAACGGGCGGGAGGGCCAATGGAGCAGTTCTTC
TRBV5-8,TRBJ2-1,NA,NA,CASSLYRGRASKFF,TGTGCCAGCAGCCTGTATAGGGGGAGGGCGTCGAAGTTCTTC
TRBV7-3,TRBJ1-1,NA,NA,CASSLSRQMNTEAFF,TGTGCCAGCAGCTTATCTCGACAGATGAACACTGAAGCTTTCTTT